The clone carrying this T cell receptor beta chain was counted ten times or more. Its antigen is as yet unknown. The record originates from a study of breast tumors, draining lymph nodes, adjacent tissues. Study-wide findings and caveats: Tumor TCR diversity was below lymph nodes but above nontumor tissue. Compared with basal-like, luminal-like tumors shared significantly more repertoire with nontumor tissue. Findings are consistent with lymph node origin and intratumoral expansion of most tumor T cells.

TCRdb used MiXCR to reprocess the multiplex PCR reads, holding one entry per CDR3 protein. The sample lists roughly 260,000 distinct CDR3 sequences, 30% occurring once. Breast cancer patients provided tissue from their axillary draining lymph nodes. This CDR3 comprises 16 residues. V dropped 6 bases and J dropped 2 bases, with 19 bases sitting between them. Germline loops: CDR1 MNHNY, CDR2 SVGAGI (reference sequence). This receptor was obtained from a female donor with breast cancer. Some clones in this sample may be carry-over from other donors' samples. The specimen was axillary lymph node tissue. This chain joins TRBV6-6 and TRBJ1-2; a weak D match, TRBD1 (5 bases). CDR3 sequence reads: CASSSLMTDHNYGYTF. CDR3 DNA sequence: TGTGCCAGCAGCTCATTGATGACAGACCACAACTATGGCTACACCTTC.